This T cell receptor beta chain was recorded in a study of CDR3 diversity in severe acne. The CDR3 is 14 amino acids. Per germline, CDR1 LNHNV and CDR2 YYDKDF (reference sequence). V was trimmed by 2 bases and J by 8 bases, leaving 10 bases between them. This clonotype has ten or more counts. TCRdb re-derived calls from the PCR reads in MiXCR, one entry per CDR3 protein. The top ten clones hold 10% of a sample with more than 70,000 distinct CDR3 sequences, approximately 52% of them seen once. Sequenced sample: blood. This TCR derives from a male donor in good health, serving as a control. The J gene is TRBJ1-6, the V gene TRBV15; no reliable D call. CDR3 sequence (DNA): TGTGCCACCAGCAGATATGGCGGGGATTCACCCCTCCACTTT. Translated, it gives CATSRYGGDSPLHF.